The 20 T cell receptor beta chains below were found in one sample sequenced in a study of blood T cell repertoires in COVID-19. Method: immunoSEQ multiplex PCR; TCRdb's copy keeps in-frame clones and lacks some. The sample records some 220,000 clones, 85% being singletons. The sequencing sample was made of peripheral blood. All receptors derive from a woman aged 70-85 years with COVID-19, enrolled during active disease.

The chain is built from TRBV5-6 and TRBJ1-6; 8 bases align to TRBD1. Looked up from germline, CDR1 is SGHDT and CDR2 is YYEEEE. Trimming cost V 0 bases and J 9 bases; bases outside gene matches: 5. The CDR3 sequence is 15 residues long. CDR3 in amino acids: CASSLGDRSLSPLHF. In nucleotides, the CDR3 is TGTGCCAGCAGCTTGGGGGACAGGAGCCTTTCACCCCTCCACTTT.

V usage is TRBV7-2 and J usage is TRBJ2-3, with D possibly being TRBD2 (5 bases). The CDR3 runs to 15 residues. With 1 base removed from V and 0 bases from J, the gap between germline ends came to 8 bases. Germline V CDR1 and CDR2: SGHTA, FQGNSA. CDR3: CASSLGGLSTDTQYF. DNA of the CDR3: TGTGCCAGCAGCTTAGGAGGACTCAGCACAGATACGCAGTATTTT.

The chain carries TRBV5-1 and TRBJ1-6; D might be TRBD1 (6 bases). With 4 bases removed from V and 7 bases from J, the gap between germline ends came to 15 bases. The CDR3 has 15 amino acids. From germline, CDR1 is SGHRS and CDR2 YFSETQ. The DNA for the CDR3 is TGCGCCAGCAGCCCCCGGGAGGGGGACAATTCACCCCTCCACTTT. It translates to CASSPREGDNSPLHF.

J is TRBJ2-1 and V is TRBV2, with 9 bases lining up with TRBD2. V lost 8 bases, J lost 7 bases, and 9 bases stayed unmatched. CDR1 is SNHLY and CDR2 is FYNNEI in the germline V gene. This CDR3 has 14 amino acids. The CDR3 reads CASRLEREANEQFF. The CDR3 DNA reads TGTGCCAGCCGTCTAGAGCGGGAGGCAAATGAGCAGTTCTTC.

The chain has TRBV19 and TRBJ1-2, with 7 bases fitting TRBD1. V trimming: 3 bases; J trimming: 4 bases; junction bases outside the gene matches: 8. The CDR3 contains 15 residues. CDR1 LNHDA and CDR2 SQIVND come from the germline V gene (reference sequence). The CDR3 DNA sequence: TGTGCCAGTAGTATCTCACGACAGGGTCTCTATGGCTACACCTTC. This gives the protein CASSISRQGLYGYTF.

The chain carries TRBV7-8 and TRBJ2-7; 11 positions agree with TRBD2. J was trimmed by 3 bases and V by 5 bases; bases with no gene match: 9. This CDR3 contains 16 residues. Germline V CDR1 and CDR2: SGHVS, FQNEAQ. The CDR3 nucleotides are TGTGCCAGCAGCCCTGAGACTAGCGGGATAAACTACGAGCAGTACTTC. Translation: CASSPETSGINYEQYF.

This chain links TRBV7-3 with TRBJ2-3; the match to TRBD1 covers 9 bases. The CDR3 is 14 amino acids. The germline V gene encodes CDR1 SGHTA and CDR2 FQGTGA. The V and J ends lost 5 bases and 4 bases, in that order; junction bases with no gene match: 4. The CDR3 nucleotides are TGTGCCAGCAGCCCGCGGACAGGGGCAGATACGCAGTATTTT. Translation: CASSPRTGADTQYF.

This rearrangement joins TRBV19 to TRBJ1-2, with 8 bases aligning to TRBD1. Germline assignment: CDR1 LNHDA and CDR2 SQIVND (reference sequence). This CDR3 spans 15 amino acids. The V segment lost 5 bases and the J segment 2 bases; nucleotides outside the gene matches: 7. CDR3 DNA: TGTGCCAGTAGTCGCTTCGGACAGGGAAACTATGGCTACACCTTC. Residues: CASSRFGQGNYGYTF.

This chain links TRBV19 with TRBJ2-1; maybe TRBD2 (6 bases). Trimming took off 7 bases at V and 7 bases at J, with 17 bases between the two ends. Germline V gene lookup returns CDR1 LNHDA and CDR2 SQIVND (reference sequence). The CDR3 is made up of 14 amino acids. The CDR3 DNA reads TGTGCCAGTATGACGGGAGTGGGACGTAATGAGCAGTTCTTC. This translates into CASMTGVGRNEQFF.

This clone showed up just a few times. This chain uses TRBV25-1 with TRBJ1-6; the D is unclear. Germline V gene data show CDR1 as MGHDK and CDR2 as SYGVNS. The CDR3 has 16 residues. The V gene lost 2 bases and the J gene lost 5 bases, with 13 bases spanning the gap. The CDR3 sequence: CASSEGSGRNNSPLHF. The CDR3 DNA is TGTGCCAGCAGTGAAGGGTCCGGGAGGAATAATTCACCCCTCCACTTT.

This clone has a handful of counts. This rearrangement joins TRBV7-2 to TRBJ2-3; TRBD2 aligns across 12 bases. The CDR3 loop spans 16 amino acids. Germline CDR1 and CDR2: SGHTA and FQGNSA. With 3 bases clipped from V and 2 bases from J, the junction kept 3 bases outside the gene matches. CDR3 in amino acids: CASSFASGRVTDTQYF. In DNA form, the CDR3 reads TGTGCCAGCAGCTTCGCTAGCGGGAGGGTCACAGATACGCAGTATTTT.

The chain joins TRBV2 to TRBJ1-2; TRBD1 matches at 12 bases. V was pared by 6 bases and J by 7 bases, with 12 bases of the junction left unmatched. This CDR3 contains 16 residues. Germline V gene data show CDR1 as SNHLY and CDR2 as FYNNEI. In nucleotides, the CDR3 is TGTGCCAGCAGCCAATTAGTGGGGGACAGGGGGCCTGGCTACACCTTC. It is translated as CASSQLVGDRGPGYTF.

In DNA form, the CDR3 reads TGTGCCAGCAGCAGCTTACAGGGGCCTGGAAACACCATATATTTT. Its translation is CASSSLQGPGNTIYF. This chain uses TRBV5-6 with TRBJ1-3; 7 bases are a match to TRBD1. The V gene end was trimmed by 4 bases and the J gene end by 2 bases; junction bases not matched to a gene: 6. The CDR3 totals 15 residues. CDR1 is SGHDT, CDR2 YYEEEE, per germline.

The chain links TRBV27 to TRBJ2-7; 14 bases agree with TRBD2. This CDR3 has 14 residues. Germline loops: CDR1 MNHEY, CDR2 SMNVEV (reference sequence). J gave up 6 bases and V 5 bases, and 3 bases lay outside the gene matches. CDR3 in DNA: TGTGCCAGCAGTCCCGGACTAGCGGGAGGCGAGCAGTACTTC. It specifies CASSPGLAGGEQYF.

V is TRBV5-6 and J is TRBJ2-5; 8 positions match TRBD2. Germline values: CDR1 SGHDT, CDR2 YYEEEE. J was trimmed by 4 bases and V by 3 bases; bases with no gene match: 11. The CDR3 length is 16 residues. The CDR3 DNA reads TGTGCCAGCAGCTCTTCTGGGCCCCGGGGGGGAGAGACCCAGTACTTC. Translated, it gives CASSSSGPRGGETQYF.

The V call is TRBV11-1, the J call TRBJ2-5; possible D gene TRBD2, 5 bases. Germline assignment: CDR1 SGHAT and CDR2 FQDESV (reference sequence). The CDR3 is 12 amino acids. V was pared by 4 bases and J by 9 bases, with 12 bases between. The CDR3 protein is CASSSGDGAQYF. The DNA of the CDR3 is TGTGCCAGCAGCTCAGGAGACGGGGCCCAGTACTTC.

The chain is built from TRBV6-5 and TRBJ2-7; 8 nucleotides line up with TRBD1. This CDR3 contains 14 residues. The trim removed 6 bases at V and 7 bases at J, leaving 11 bases unmatched. Germline CDR1 MNHEY, CDR2 SVGAGI. CDR3 protein: CASRVSQGAREQYF. In DNA, the CDR3 is TGTGCCAGCAGGGTCAGTCAGGGGGCTCGGGAGCAGTACTTC.

The chain carries TRBV2 and TRBJ2-7; the match to TRBD1 covers 7 bases. The V gene end was trimmed by 3 bases and the J gene end by 4 bases; junction bases not matched to a gene: 15. The CDR3 contains 17 residues. Per germline, CDR1 SNHLY and CDR2 FYNNEI. The CDR3 DNA is TGTGCCAGCAGTGATCTTGGGTCGGCAGGGGGTTTTTACGAGCAGTACTTC. The encoded protein is CASSDLGSAGGFYEQYF.

The count of this clone is one. V is TRBV7-2 and J is TRBJ1-1; the match to TRBD1 covers 7 bases. Germline-derived CDR1 and CDR2 are SGHTA and FQGNSA. V trimming: 7 bases; J trimming: 4 bases; junction bases outside the gene matches: 6. This CDR3 region has 13 residues. The CDR3 reads CASTRQGFTEAFF. CDR3 sequence (DNA): TGTGCCAGCACCAGACAGGGTTTCACTGAAGCTTTCTTT.

The V call is TRBV6-5, the J call TRBJ1-2, with unresolved D. This CDR3 spans 13 amino acids. V lost 6 bases and J 3 bases, leaving 11 bases between the germline ends. Germline CDR1 MNHEY, CDR2 SVGAGI. CDR3: CASSPTQYYGYTF. The CDR3 DNA is TGTGCCAGCAGCCCCACACAATACTATGGCTACACCTTC.